A single sample is the source of the 18 T cell receptor beta chains below, sequenced in a study of radiotherapy plus CTLA-4 blockade in lung cancer (dated by TCRdb to the late 2010s). Libraries were prepared through the immunoSEQ multiplex PCR assay. The table comes from immuneACCESS by way of TCRdb, which keeps in-frame sequences with V and J called. Part of the clones is missing from these tables; in studies checked, under half for an unresolved V gene and the rest for unknown reasons. Counted in this sample were 30,000 or so clones; around 70% of them appeared once. Around 5.1% of the sample is in the top ten clones. This material consisted of peripheral blood, taken from a patient treated with radiotherapy plus ipilimumab. The origin of the receptors is a human donor with non-small cell lung cancer whose response to radiotherapy plus ipilimumab could not be evaluated.

This clone occurred once. The V gene is TRBV7-9, the J gene TRBJ2-6, with 11 bases that match TRBD2. From germline, CDR1 is SEHNR and CDR2 FQNEAQ (reference sequence). V trimming: 5 bases; J trimming: 4 bases; junction bases outside the gene matches: 7. The CDR3 has 17 residues. As DNA, the CDR3 is TGTGCCAGCAGCAGTAGCGGGAGGGCTAGGGGGGCCAACGTCCTGACTTTC. Amino acids: CASSSSGRARGANVLTF.

The V call is TRBV2, the J call TRBJ2-4, with 14 bases identical to TRBD2. This CDR3 is 15 amino acids long. The germline gives CDR1 SNHLY, CDR2 FYNNEI. The ends lost 2 bases at V and 14 bases at J; junction bases unmatched: 8. In DNA, the CDR3 is TGTGCCAGCAGTGAAACGGGACTAGCGGGAGAACGGAAGTACTTC. It is translated as CASSETGLAGERKYF. The entire variable domain, with the rest obtained from reference TRBV2 and TRBJ2-4, is as follows: EPEVTQTPSHQVTQMGQEVILRCVPISNHLYFYWYRQILGQKVEFLVSFYNNEISEKSEIFDDQFSVERPDGSNFTLKIRSTKLEDSAMYFCASSETGLAGERKYFGAGTRLSVL.

The J gene is TRBJ2-7, the V gene TRBV11-2, with 9 nucleotides matching TRBD1. The CDR3 contains 15 residues. CDR1 is SGHAT and CDR2 is FQNNGV in the germline V gene. V gave up 5 bases and J gave up 3 bases; unmatched junction bases: 8. DNA of the CDR3: TGTGCCAGCAGCACAACCGGGACAGGGTTCTACGAGCAGTACTTC. Protein product: CASSTTGTGFYEQYF.

This clone was observed a handful of times. V gene TRBV28 combines with J gene TRBJ2-1, with D perhaps TRBD1 (6 bases). Per germline, CDR1 MDHEN and CDR2 SYDVKM. The V gene lost 2 bases and the J gene lost 6 bases, with 14 bases spanning the gap. The CDR3 is 15 residues long. The CDR3 sequence: CASSLPGALGNEQFF. In DNA, the CDR3 is TGTGCCAGCAGTTTACCAGGGGCTTTGGGCAATGAGCAGTTCTTC.

The sample holds a few counts of this clone. The V call is TRBV28, the J call TRBJ1-4; 8 bases fit TRBD1. The germline V gene encodes CDR1 MDHEN and CDR2 SYDVKM. The junction had 8 bases not matched to a gene; V was cut back by 4 bases and J by 7 bases. The CDR3 has 15 residues. CDR3 sequence: CASSSGQGDSEKLFF. CDR3 nucleotides: TGTGCCAGCAGTTCCGGACAGGGCGATAGTGAAAAACTGTTTTTT.

This sequence joins TRBV6-5 and TRBJ1-5; 8 nucleotides align to TRBD1. Germline-derived CDR1 and CDR2 are MNHEY and SVGAGI. The CDR3 length is 15 residues. Unmatched junction bases numbered 7, after V lost 5 bases and J lost 4 bases. The CDR3 nucleotides read TGTGCCAGCAGTACACAGGGGGGGGAGAATCAGCCCCAGCATTTT. Translated, it gives CASSTQGGENQPQHF.

The V call is TRBV28, the J call TRBJ1-2, with 9 bases identical to TRBD1. Germline V lookup: CDR1 MDHEN, CDR2 SYDVKM. The CDR3 covers 12 residues. With 8 bases clipped from V and 8 bases from J, the junction kept 6 bases outside the gene matches. The CDR3 DNA reads TGTGCCAGCGGGACAGGGAAAAGGGGCTACACCTTC. This sequence encodes CASGTGKRGYTF.

The chain recombines TRBV19 with TRBJ1-1; D remains unclear. The CDR3 contains 15 residues. The V end lost 3 bases, the J end lost 10 bases, and 21 bases lay between the germline ends. CDR1 is LNHDA and CDR2 is SQIVND in the germline V gene (reference sequence). CDR3 coding DNA: TGTGCCAGTAGTATGGGTGGTGGAGGAGGGAGTGGAGCTTTCTTT. Translating gives CASSMGGGGGSGAFF.

The J gene is TRBJ2-3, the V gene TRBV7-2; D ambiguous. V lost 4 bases to trimming and J lost 0 bases, with 8 bases between them. Germline CDR1 reads SGHTA; CDR2 reads FQGNSA. The length of the CDR3 is 14 residues. In DNA, the CDR3 is TGTGCCAGCAGCTCCATAACTAGCACAGATACGCAGTATTTT. It codes for CASSSITSTDTQYF.

The CDR3 protein is CASSEALQGAANQPQHF. In DNA, the CDR3 is TGTGCCAGCAGTGAAGCGCTTCAGGGGGCGGCAAATCAGCCCCAGCATTTT. The V and J genes are TRBV2 and TRBJ1-5; TRBD1 agrees at 8 bases. Trimming removed 0 bases from V and 4 bases from J; junction bases left unmatched: 8. This CDR3 has 17 amino acids. From germline, CDR1 is SNHLY and CDR2 FYNNEI. Filled out from reference TRBV2 and TRBJ1-5, the complete variable domain reads EPEVTQTPSHQVTQMGQEVILRCVPISNHLYFYWYRQILGQKVEFLVSFYNNEISEKSEIFDDQFSVERPDGSNFTLKIRSTKLEDSAMYFCASSEALQGAANQPQHFGDGTRLSIL.

This chain joins TRBV4-1 and TRBJ1-2, with D possibly TRBD1 on 5 matching bases. V lost 1 base and J lost 0, with 12 bases in between. This CDR3 is 16 amino acids long. Germline V gives CDR1 MGHRA, CDR2 YSYEKL. This chain's CDR3 is CASSQVGTVPNYGYTF. The CDR3 nucleotides read TGCGCCAGCAGCCAAGTTGGGACTGTCCCTAACTATGGCTACACCTTC.

The chain is built from TRBV6-5 and TRBJ2-7; weak D call: TRBD2 (6 bases). V was pared by 6 bases and J by 3 bases, with 18 bases between. The germline CDR1 and CDR2 sequences are MNHEY and SVGAGI. This CDR3 contains 15 residues. The CDR3 DNA reads as TGTGCCAGCAGCTCCCCTCGTGTAGCGGTCTACGAGCAGTACTTC. It translates to CASSSPRVAVYEQYF.

This clone was seen a single time. The V call is TRBV28, the J call TRBJ1-3; D is uncertain. The CDR3 runs 17 residues. V was cut by 2 bases and J by 1 base, with 15 bases left in between. CDR1 is MDHEN and CDR2 is SYDVKM in the germline V gene. CDR3 nucleotide sequence: TGTGCCAGCAGTTTACGCCCGGGCGGGCTGTCTGGAAACACCATATATTTT. Translating gives CASSLRPGGLSGNTIYF.

This chain uses TRBV5-4 with TRBJ2-2, with 10 bases aligning to TRBD2. The germline CDR1 and CDR2 sequences are SGHNT and YYREEE (reference sequence). The junction had 14 bases not matched to a gene; V was cut back by 5 bases and J by 7 bases. The CDR3 sequence is 17 residues long. Here the CDR3 DNA reads TGTGCCAGCAGGACTGGCGGGACTAGCGTGGGAGGCGGGGAGCTGTTTTTT. Translation gives CASRTGGTSVGGGELFF.

This chain joins TRBV7-2 and TRBJ2-1; TRBD2 is a possible D gene (6 bases). The CDR3 runs to 14 residues. The V end lost 5 bases, the J end lost 7 bases, and 15 bases lay between the germline ends. Germline assignment: CDR1 SGHTA and CDR2 FQGNSA. CDR3 amino acids: CASSAGLALNEQFF. CDR3 DNA: TGTGCCAGCAGCGCGGGACTTGCCCTGAATGAGCAGTTCTTC.

The chain is built from TRBV14 and TRBJ2-7; 13 bases are a match to TRBD2. This CDR3 has 16 amino acids. The J segment lost 6 bases and the V segment lost 0 bases, leaving 5 bases of the junction unmatched. Germline loops: CDR1 SGHDN, CDR2 FVKESK. Here the CDR3 DNA reads TGTGCCAGCAGCCAAGACTGGGGACTAGCGGGATCCGAGCAGTACTTC. It codes for CASSQDWGLAGSEQYF.

The chain combines TRBV5-1 with TRBJ2-3; 15 bases agree with TRBD2. This CDR3 spans 16 amino acids. V lost 4 bases and J lost 6; bases outside the gene matches: 6. Germline V gene sequence: CDR1 SGHRS, CDR2 YFSETQ. CDR3 protein: CASSVWTSGREDTQYF. In DNA, the CDR3 is TGCGCCAGCAGCGTATGGACTAGCGGGAGGGAGGATACGCAGTATTTT.

The rearrangement links TRBV5-1 to TRBJ1-4; D remains ambiguous. Germline CDR1 SGHRS, CDR2 YFSETQ. Trimming stripped 1 base from V and 5 bases from J, with 9 bases between. CDR3 size: 14 residues. CDR3 sequence: CASSLTSVNEKLFF. CDR3 nucleotides: TGCGCCAGCAGCTTGACAAGTGTCAATGAAAAACTGTTTTTT.